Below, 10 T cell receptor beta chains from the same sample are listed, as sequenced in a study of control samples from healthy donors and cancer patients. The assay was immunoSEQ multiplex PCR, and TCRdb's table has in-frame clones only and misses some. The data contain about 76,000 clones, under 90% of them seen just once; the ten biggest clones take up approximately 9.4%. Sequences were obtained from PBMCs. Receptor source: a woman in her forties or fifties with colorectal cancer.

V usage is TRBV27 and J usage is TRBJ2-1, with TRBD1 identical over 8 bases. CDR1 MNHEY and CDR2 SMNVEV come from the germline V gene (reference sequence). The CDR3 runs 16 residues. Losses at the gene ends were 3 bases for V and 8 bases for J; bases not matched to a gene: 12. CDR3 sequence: CASSLDRDGSTDEQFF. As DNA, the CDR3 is TGTGCCAGCAGTTTGGACAGGGATGGGTCAACGGATGAGCAGTTCTTC.

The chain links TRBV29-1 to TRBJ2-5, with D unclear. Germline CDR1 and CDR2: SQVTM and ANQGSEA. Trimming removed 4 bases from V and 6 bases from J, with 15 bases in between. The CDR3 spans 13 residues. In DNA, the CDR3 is TGCAGCGTTGGTCGTGGGATGGATAAGACCCAGTACTTC. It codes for CSVGRGMDKTQYF.

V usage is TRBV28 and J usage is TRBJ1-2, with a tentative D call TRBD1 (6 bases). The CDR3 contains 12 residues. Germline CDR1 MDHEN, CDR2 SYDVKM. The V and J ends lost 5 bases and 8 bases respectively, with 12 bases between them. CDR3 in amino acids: CASSRGLRGYTF. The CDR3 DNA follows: TGTGCCAGCAGTAGGGGGTTGAGGGGCTACACCTTC.

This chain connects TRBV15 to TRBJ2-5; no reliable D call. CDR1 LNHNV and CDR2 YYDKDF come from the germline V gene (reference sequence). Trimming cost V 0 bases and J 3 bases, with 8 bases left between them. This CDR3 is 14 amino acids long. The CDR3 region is CATSRDQREETQYF. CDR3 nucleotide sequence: TGTGCCACCAGCAGAGACCAAAGGGAAGAGACCCAGTACTTC.

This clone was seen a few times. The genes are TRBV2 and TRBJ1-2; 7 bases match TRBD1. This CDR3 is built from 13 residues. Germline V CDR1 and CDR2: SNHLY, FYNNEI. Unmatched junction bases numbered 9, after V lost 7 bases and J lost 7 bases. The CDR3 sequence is CASTATGSGGYTF. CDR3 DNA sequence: TGTGCCAGCACCGCGACAGGGAGTGGTGGCTACACCTTC.

The CDR3: CASSERGGRGPVLNSPLHF. CDR3 sequence (DNA): TGTGCCAGCAGTGAACGGGGGGGCAGGGGACCCGTACTAAATTCACCCCTCCACTTT. The V and J genes are TRBV6-1 and TRBJ1-6; a possible D gene is TRBD1 (6 bases). Trimming left V 2 bases short and J 7 bases short, with 24 bases between. The germline V gene encodes CDR1 MNHNS and CDR2 SASEGT. The CDR3 consists of 19 residues.

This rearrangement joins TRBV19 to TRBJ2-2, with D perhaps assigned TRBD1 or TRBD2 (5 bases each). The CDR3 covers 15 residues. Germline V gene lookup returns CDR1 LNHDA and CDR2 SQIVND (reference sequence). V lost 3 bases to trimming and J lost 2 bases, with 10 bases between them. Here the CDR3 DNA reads TGTGCCAGTAGTATCTCCGGGGCTAACACCGGGGAGCTGTTTTTT. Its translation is CASSISGANTGELFF. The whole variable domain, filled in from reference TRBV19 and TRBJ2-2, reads DGGITQSPKYLFRKEGQNVTLSCEQNLNHDAMYWYRQDPGQGLRLIYYSQIVNDFQKGDIAEGYSVSREKKESFPLTVTSAQKNPTAFYLCASSISGANTGELFFGEGSRLTVL.

The CDR3, as DNA: TGTGCCAGCAGCGCCAGGACAGGGGCCCCCACTGAAGCTTTCTTT. It specifies CASSARTGAPTEAFF. The gene calls are TRBV11-1 and TRBJ1-1; TRBD1 matches at 9 bases. J lost 4 bases, V lost 5 bases, and 8 bases had no gene match. In germline, CDR1 is SGHAT, CDR2 FQDESV (reference sequence). CDR3 length: 15 amino acids.

This chain's CDR3 is CASSLAGLIQETQYF. CDR3 nucleotides: TGTGCCAGCAGCTTAGCTGGGCTAATACAAGAGACCCAGTACTTC. This chain joins TRBV7-2 and TRBJ2-5; unclear D gene. CDR1 and CDR2 (germline): SGHTA, FQGNSA. The CDR3 contains 15 residues. V lost 0 bases to trimming and J lost 2 bases, with 10 bases between them. The full variable domain, its missing parts supplied by reference TRBV7-2 and TRBJ2-5, is GAGVSQSPSNKVTEKGKDVELRCDPISGHTALYWYRQSLGQGLEFLIYFQGNSAPDKSGLPSDRFSAERTGGSVSTLTIQRTQQEDSAVYLCASSLAGLIQETQYFGPGTRLLVL.

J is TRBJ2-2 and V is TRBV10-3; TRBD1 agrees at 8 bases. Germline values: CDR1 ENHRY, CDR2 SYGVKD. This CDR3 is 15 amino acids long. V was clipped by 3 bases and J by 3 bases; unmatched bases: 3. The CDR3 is CAISEPTGDTGELFF. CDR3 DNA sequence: TGTGCCATCAGTGAACCGACAGGGGACACCGGGGAGCTGTTTTTT.